The source of this T cell receptor beta chain is a study of a mutant IDH1 vaccine in newly diagnosed glioma. Sequenced by immunoSEQ multiplex PCR; TCRdb stores in-frame clones only, minus some. The sample lists roughly 50,000 clones, over 60% seen once, with less than 5.5% in the top ten. Germline V gene data show CDR1 as SGHTA and CDR2 as FQGNSA. CDR3 length: 13 residues. The V end was cut by 2 bases, the J end by 6 bases, with 8 bases between. This clone was counted only a few times. Its target is unknown. This sample's time point: week 47, end of study. Each vaccine dose was 300 ug of mutant IDH1 20-mer peptide, with topical imiquimod.

The chain employs TRBV7-2 and TRBJ1-5, with D unclear. The sequences come from PBMCs, collected from a glioma patient whose treatment included an IDH1 peptide vaccine. This receptor was taken from a woman aged 40 to 50 with glioma. Some clones in this sample may be carry-over from other donors' samples. The CDR3 DNA follows: TGTGCCAGCAGCTTAATTTATGGTCAGCCCCAGCATTTT. Its translation: CASSLIYGQPQHF.